The entry that follows covers one TCR beta chain sequence. What it binds is unknown. Both 60 Vbeta primers and 13 Jbeta primers went into the PCR. Profiled with immunoSEQ multiplex PCR; TCRdb holds only in-frame clones, not every one. Among around 90,000 clones listed, more than 75% were seen once. The CDR3 extends over 11 amino acids. V was clipped by 8 bases and J by 8 bases, with 10 bases between them. Germline CDR1 LNHDA, CDR2 SQIVND (reference sequence). This record belongs to a study of cytomegalovirus exposure and HLA in healthy donors. Study context: Counted in an early data release were tens of millions of unique TCRs from HLA-typed donors. There were 350 to 400 genotyped donors. Of these, roughly 80% fell in the genetic ancestry cluster associated with self-reported Caucasian donors. Study-wide results and limits: It was 160 or so TCR beta chains that were listed as cytomegalovirus-associated. The likely explanation for a cluster of highly shared sequence variants was sequencing artifact.

The receptor was isolated from a man under 40 in good health and CMV-seropositive. Sequencing was performed on PBMCs. The chain couples TRBV19 to TRBJ2-1; weak D call: TRBD1 (6 bases). The chain's CDR3 is CASGTGYEQFF. CDR3 coding DNA: TGTGCCAGTGGAACAGGGTATGAGCAGTTCTTC.